This TCR beta chain was sequenced in a study of T cells in Graves' hyperthyroidism and ophthalmopathy. Overall study context: At initial diagnosis, before any treatment had begun, peripheral blood was obtained. Study findings and constraints: Onset of ophthalmopathy came a median around 7.1 months after the model predicted it.

Across 18 months, stable Graves' hyperthyroidism was marked by no progression to ophthalmopathy. Based on clinical symptoms, serum thyroxine and TRAb, thyroid ultrasound and orbital computed tomography, diagnoses were reached. This clonotype was detected only a few times. Its antigen is unidentified. The CDR3 regions of TCR beta were amplified from RNA transcripts. The TCR CDR3 first-round RT-PCR relied on the HTBI primer set. MiXCR was run by TCRdb on the multiplex PCR reads, yielding one entry per CDR3 protein. The sample yields around 720,000 distinct CDR3 sequences, 30% to 40% seen once. The sample consisted of blood. This clonotype originated in a woman aged 40 to 55 with Graves' hyperthyroidism.

This CDR3 reads CASSSPSTDWSFF. Written as DNA, the CDR3 is TGTGCCAGCAGCTCCCCCAGCACCGACTGGTCTTTCTTT. The V call is TRBV7-9, the J call TRBJ1-1, with D uncertain. The V end was cut by 4 bases, the J end by 12 bases, with 18 bases between. CDR3 length equals 13 residues. Germline V gene sequence: CDR1 SEHNR, CDR2 FQNEAQ (reference sequence).